These T cell receptor beta chains were read from a single sample in a study of blood T cells in healthy people across ages. TCRdb reprocessed the 5' RACE reads via MiXCR and lists one record per CDR3 protein. The sample includes around 1.7 million distinct CDR3 sequences, about 30% of them seen just once. The sample consisted of blood. The receptors derive from a woman aged 25-40 years in good health. Both conserved end residues are part of each CDR3. Each record gives: clone size, V gene, J gene, D gene, CDR3 protein, CDR3 DNA. The D gene is left open where the match is weak. For some rows the clone size is stated as once, few or many, or as a class when expanded; others skip it.

>many|TRBV5-1|TRBJ2-1|.
CASSLRGDNEQFF
TGCGCCAGCAGCTTGAGAGGGGACAATGAGCAGTTCTTC
>.|TRBV2|TRBJ1-1|.
CASGTGAGMNTEAFF
TGTGCCAGCGGGACCGGGGCGGGTATGAACACTGAAGCTTTCTTT
>many|TRBV5-1|TRBJ2-6|.
CASTLQGTGANVLTF
TGCGCCAGCACCCTGCAGGGAACCGGGGCCAACGTCCTGACTTTC
>.|TRBV3-1|TRBJ1-2|.
CASSPRSRDGYTF
TGTGCCAGCAGTCCAAGAAGTCGGGATGGCTACACCTTC
>many|TRBV5-1|TRBJ2-7|.
CASSLSGQRYEQYF
TGCGCCAGCAGTCTTAGCGGACAGCGCTACGAGCAGTACTTC
>.|TRBV9|TRBJ2-7|TRBD2
CASSLESFGRALSYEQYF
TGCGCCAGCAGCTTGGAGTCTTTTGGGAGGGCCCTCTCCTACGAGCAGTACTTC
>many|TRBV29-1|TRBJ2-2|.
CSVGHGVSGELFF
TGCAGCGTAGGCCACGGTGTTTCGGGGGAGCTGTTTTTT
>.|TRBV7-6|TRBJ1-5|.
CASSPMGDQPQHF
TGTGCCAGCAGCCCGATGGGGGATCAGCCCCAGCATTTT
>.|TRBV29-1|TRBJ1-2|.
CSVSTGDYGYTF
TGCAGCGTTTCTACAGGAGACTATGGCTACACCTTC
>few|TRBV6-1|TRBJ2-5|.
CASSEAAGQETQYF
TGTGCCAGCAGTGAAGCGGCAGGCCAAGAGACCCAGTACTTC
>.|TRBV12-3/TRBV12-4|TRBJ2-5|.
CASSETLNEQYF
TGTGCCAGCAGCGAGACCCTGAATGAGCAGTACTTC
>.|TRBV10-3|TRBJ2-1|TRBD1
CAIQGAKGSYEQFF
TGTGCCATACAGGGGGCAAAGGGCTCCTACGAGCAGTTCTTC
>.|TRBV12-3/TRBV12-4|TRBJ2-4|.
CATKPQGRKNIRYF
TGTGCCACCAAACCCCAAGGGAGGAAAAACATTCGGTACTTC
>many|TRBV20-1|TRBJ2-7|.
CSASMGLLSYEQYF
TGCAGTGCTTCCATGGGACTCCTGAGTTACGAGCAGTACTTC
>many|TRBV7-2|TRBJ1-6|.
CASSSPGGLVKNSPLHF
TGTGCCAGCAGCTCCCCCGGGGGGCTAGTGAAAAATTCACCCCTCCACTTT
>many|TRBV29-1|TRBJ2-5|TRBD1
CSVGRQGTGGETQYF
TGCAGCGTTGGAAGACAGGGAACTGGTGGAGAGACCCAGTACTTC
>few|TRBV6-6|TRBJ1-6|.
CASSSGGEDSPLHF
TGTGCCAGCAGTTCGGGGGGAGAGGACTCACCCCTCCACTTT
>many|TRBV12-3/TRBV12-4|TRBJ2-1|TRBD2
CASSGNLGMSYNEQFF
TGTGCCAGTAGCGGGAACTTAGGTATGTCCTACAATGAGCAGTTCTTC
>many|TRBV7-2|TRBJ2-1|.
CASSLDVSGYNEQFF
TGTGCCAGCAGCTTAGACGTTAGCGGCTACAATGAGCAGTTCTTC
>.|TRBV13|TRBJ2-7|.
CASSLGGAGFLYEQYF
TGTGCCAGCAGCTTAGGCGGCGCGGGATTTCTTTACGAGCAGTACTTC
>few|TRBV7-9|TRBJ2-1|.
CASSLGGDILYNEQFF
TGTGCCAGCAGCTTAGGAGGGGACATACTCTACAATGAGCAGTTCTTC
>few|TRBV29-1|TRBJ2-7|.
CSVDGDAYEQYF
TGCAGCGTTGATGGGGATGCCTACGAGCAGTACTTC
>few|TRBV9|TRBJ2-1|.
CASSAAGRREQFF
TGTGCCAGCAGCGCGGCGGGGAGACGTGAGCAGTTCTTC
>many|TRBV10-3|TRBJ2-1|.
CAISGSNNEQFF
TGTGCCATCAGTGGCAGCAACAATGAGCAGTTCTTC
>few|TRBV30|TRBJ2-5|.
CAWSLVGGGGETQYF
TGTGCCTGGAGTTTAGTGGGAGGGGGCGGGGAGACCCAGTACTTC
>.|TRBV11-2|TRBJ2-5|.
CASSPKTAQYF
TGTGCCAGCAGCCCCAAGACAGCCCAGTACTTC
>.|TRBV4-3|TRBJ2-1|.
CASSQELRDYNEQFF
TGCGCCAGCAGCCAAGAGTTGAGGGACTACAATGAGCAGTTCTTC
>.|TRBV12-3/TRBV12-4|TRBJ2-3|.
CASSNGQRGTDTQYF
TGTGCCAGCAGTAACGGCCAAAGGGGCACAGATACGCAGTATTTT
>many|TRBV12-3/TRBV12-4|TRBJ1-4|.
CASSLYATNEKLFF
TGTGCCAGCAGTTTGTATGCAACTAATGAAAAACTGTTTTTT
>few|TRBV7-9|TRBJ2-3|.
CASSLVVAGLDTQYF
TGTGCCAGCAGCTTAGTGGTGGCAGGGCTGGATACGCAGTATTTT
>few|TRBV2|TRBJ2-7|.
CASSGWSSYEQYF
TGTGCCAGCTCGGGGTGGAGCTCCTACGAGCAGTACTTC
>few|TRBV7-6|TRBJ2-5|.
CASSKGHQETQYF
TGTGCCAGCAGCAAGGGACATCAAGAGACCCAGTACTTC
>.|TRBV20-1|TRBJ1-6|.
CSARGAGRGSPLHF
TGCAGTGCTAGAGGGGCAGGGCGGGGTTCACCCCTCCACTTT
>.|TRBV5-1|TRBJ1-2|.
CASSMDSSYGYTF
TGCGCCAGCAGCATGGACAGTTCGTATGGCTACACCTTC
>.|TRBV7-9|TRBJ2-5|.
CASSLWAGRLETQYF
TGTGCCAGCAGCTTATGGGCGGGGCGCCTAGAGACCCAGTACTTC